These 30 T cell receptor beta chains share one sample of origin, sequenced in a study of blood T cell repertoires in COVID-19 (TCRdb year 2020). Receptor amplification or capture employed the immunoSEQ multiplex PCR assay. TCRdb carries this immuneACCESS record with in-frame sequences only. Its versions omit some clonotypes, under half of them owing to an unresolved V gene in the studies checked, with the rest unexplained. Across this sample there are around 390,000 clones, with around nine tenths seen only once. The ten largest clones add up to 10% of the sample. The sequencing sample was made of PBMCs or T cells enriched from blood (not recorded which). The receptor set was obtained from a woman in her 50s who had recovered from COVID-19.

This chain uses TRBV11-2 with TRBJ1-2; 7 positions match TRBD1. The CDR3 is 15 residues long. Germline assignment: CDR1 SGHAT and CDR2 FQNNGV. V shed 0 bases and J 6 bases; nucleotides not matched to a gene: 7. DNA for the CDR3: TGTGCCAGCAGCTTAGACCGGGGACAGCGTAATGGCTACACCTTC. Residues: CASSLDRGQRNGYTF.

The chain uses TRBV27 and TRBJ1-1, with 7 bases identical to TRBD1. The V gene's germline CDR1 is MNHEY and CDR2 SMNVEV (reference sequence). This CDR3 contains 13 residues. The ends lost 6 bases at V and 4 bases at J; junction bases unmatched: 5. The CDR3 DNA follows: TGTGCCAGCAGCTACAGGGGTTTCACTGAAGCTTTCTTT. Residues: CASSYRGFTEAFF.

About this clone: This sample includes further DNA sequences coding for the same CDR3. The chain recombines TRBV4-1 with TRBJ1-2, with 9 bases matching TRBD1. Germline CDR1 MGHRA, CDR2 YSYEKL. V was clipped by 3 bases and J by 8 bases; unmatched bases: 10. The CDR3 has 15 residues. The DNA for the CDR3 is TGCGCCAGCAGCCAGCCGGGACAGGGCGCCAGGGGCTACACCTTC. Residues: CASSQPGQGARGYTF.

The sample holds one count of this clone. The chain links TRBV28 to TRBJ1-1; D is unclear. In germline, CDR1 is MDHEN, CDR2 SYDVKM. V lost 5 bases and J lost 8, with 18 bases in between. This CDR3 region has 14 residues. The CDR3 region has the DNA TGTGCCAGCAGTGATTTTGAGGGAACGCGGGAAGCTTTCTTT. Translating it yields CASSDFEGTREAFF.

The chain uses TRBV5-1 and TRBJ1-2; D unresolved. The V end lost 0 bases, the J end lost 6 bases, and 12 bases lay between the germline ends. Germline CDR1 and CDR2: SGHRS and YFSETQ. This CDR3 spans 14 amino acids. For the CDR3, the DNA is TGCGCCAGCAGCTTGGAGTGGGGAGCCGATGGCTACACCTTC. This sequence encodes CASSLEWGADGYTF.

The chain is built from TRBV7-9 and TRBJ1-2; 8 nucleotides match TRBD1. The germline gives CDR1 SEHNR, CDR2 FQNEAQ (reference sequence). This CDR3 contains 16 residues. With V trimmed by 2 bases and J by 3 bases, 8 bases remained unmatched. CDR3 region: CASSLFRGLIDYGYTF. In nucleotides, the CDR3 is TGTGCCAGCAGCTTATTCAGGGGGCTAATTGACTATGGCTACACCTTC.

The chain employs TRBV9 and TRBJ2-1; 11 bases match TRBD1. The length of the CDR3 is 15 residues. The V gene's germline CDR1 is SGDLS and CDR2 YYNGEE. Germline trimming cut 3 bases from V and 3 bases from J; bases unmatched to any gene: 2. The CDR3 region is CASSAGTGGYNEQFF. Here the CDR3 DNA reads TGTGCCAGCAGCGCCGGGACAGGGGGCTACAATGAGCAGTTCTTC. The whole variable domain, remainder taken from reference TRBV9 and TRBJ2-1, is DSGVTQTPKHLITATGQRVTLRCSPRSGDLSVYWYQQSLDQGLQFLIQYYNGEERAKGNILERFSAQQFPDLHSELNLSSLELGDSALYFCASSAGTGGYNEQFFGPGTRLTVL.

V is TRBV6-6 and J is TRBJ2-1, with 8 bases aligning to TRBD1. This CDR3 has 16 amino acids. Germline V gene data show CDR1 as MNHNY and CDR2 as SVGAGI (reference sequence). V shed 7 bases and J 7 bases; nucleotides not matched to a gene: 15. The CDR3 spells CASTDPGQGRVNEQFF. CDR3 DNA: TGTGCCAGCACCGACCCCGGACAGGGTCGAGTTAATGAGCAGTTCTTC.

The V call is TRBV11-2, the J call TRBJ2-7, with 8 bases that match TRBD2. Germline-derived CDR1 and CDR2 are SGHAT and FQNNGV. The CDR3 length is 17 residues. The V and J ends lost 5 bases and 0 bases, in that order; junction bases with no gene match: 12. The CDR3: CASSPTGGDPFSYEQYF. As DNA, the CDR3 is TGTGCCAGCAGCCCTACGGGAGGGGATCCCTTCTCCTACGAGCAGTACTTC.

The chain employs TRBV27 and TRBJ1-2; the D gene is possibly TRBD1 (5 bases). This CDR3 contains 12 residues. Deletions cut 7 bases from V and 6 bases from J, with 12 bases between. The V gene's germline CDR1 is MNHEY and CDR2 SMNVEV (reference sequence). This CDR3 reads CASTSPGNGYTF. As DNA, the CDR3 is TGTGCCAGCACCTCCCCAGGGAATGGCTACACCTTC.

V gene TRBV9 combines with J gene TRBJ2-5, with D possibly TRBD1 on 6 matching bases. The V gene lost 0 bases and the J gene lost 1 base, with 10 bases spanning the gap. The CDR3 totals 15 residues. From germline, CDR1 is SGDLS and CDR2 YYNGEE. The CDR3 region is CASSVDGTPQETQYF. CDR3 sequence (DNA): TGTGCCAGCAGCGTAGATGGGACACCCCAAGAGACCCAGTACTTC.

The J gene is TRBJ2-7, the V gene TRBV5-1; D may be TRBD1 (6 bases). This CDR3 contains 19 residues. Germline V gene sequence: CDR1 SGHRS, CDR2 YFSETQ. V shed 2 bases and J shed 0 bases, with 24 bases lying between them. CDR3 protein: CASSFTLQGRNLLSYEQYF. As DNA, the CDR3 is TGCGCCAGCAGCTTCACACTACAGGGACGGAACCTCCTCTCCTACGAGCAGTACTTC.

In the case of this clone: The identical CDR3 is also encoded by other nucleotide sequences in the sample. For the CDR3, the DNA is TGTGCCAGCAGCCACTCGAACTATGGCTACACCTTC. Protein sequence: CASSHSNYGYTF. This rearrangement joins TRBV3-1 (or the pseudogene TRBV3-2) to TRBJ1-2; no reliable D call. V shed 3 bases and J shed 2 bases, with 4 bases lying between them. In germline, CDR1 is LGHDT, CDR2 YNNKEL (reference sequence). The CDR3 covers 12 residues.

The V gene is TRBV24-1, the J gene TRBJ2-3; 8 nucleotides align to TRBD1. CDR3 length: 17 residues. V lost 3 bases to trimming and J lost 4 bases; unmatched junction nucleotides: 11. The germline CDR1 and CDR2 sequences are KGHDR and SFDVKD. CDR3 sequence reads: CATSDADRVSIPDTQYF. As DNA, the CDR3 is TGTGCCACCAGTGATGCGGACAGGGTATCAATTCCAGATACGCAGTATTTT.

This clone is a singleton in its sample. The chain employs TRBV3-1 (or the pseudogene TRBV3-2) and TRBJ2-2; tentative D call: TRBD1 (6 bases). This CDR3 is 14 amino acids long. V dropped 4 bases and J dropped 7 bases, with 13 bases sitting between them. The germline V gene encodes CDR1 LGHDT and CDR2 YNNKEL (reference sequence). CDR3 DNA sequence: TGTGCCAGCAGCCCTCCCAAGGACAGCGGGGAGCTGTTTTTT. Protein sequence: CASSPPKDSGELFF.

The V gene is TRBV6-5, the J gene TRBJ1-4; a possible D gene is TRBD1 (5 bases). Trimming stripped 0 bases from V and 8 bases from J, with 7 bases between. This CDR3 contains 13 residues. Germline CDR1 and CDR2: MNHEY and SVGAGI. CDR3 sequence (DNA): TGTGCCAGCAGTTACTCGGAGGGGGAAAAACTGTTTTTT. As protein: CASSYSEGEKLFF.

The rearrangement joins TRBV10-3 to TRBJ1-2; no firm D call. Between the trimmed V and J ends, which lost 0 bases and 0 bases, there was a span of 17 bases. This CDR3 is 18 amino acids long. Germline V gene sequence: CDR1 ENHRY, CDR2 SYGVKD. The CDR3 DNA sequence: TGTGCCATCAGTGAGTCGAACCCCGGGGATGGGACTAACTATGGCTACACCTTC. This sequence encodes CAISESNPGDGTNYGYTF.

This sequence joins TRBV6-5 and TRBJ2-7; D gene ambiguous. The germline V gene has CDR1 MNHEY and CDR2 SVGAGI. This CDR3 is built from 15 residues. V lost 6 bases and J lost 4, with 19 bases in between. Here the CDR3 DNA reads TGTGCCAGCAGAGTAGTAGGAGCTGAGTCGTACGAGCAGTACTTC. This translates into CASRVVGAESYEQYF.

The CDR3 spells CATSRDGTGSPLHF. CDR3 sequence (DNA): TGTGCCACCAGCAGAGATGGTACGGGATCACCCCTCCACTTT. The J gene is TRBJ1-6, the V gene TRBV15; unclear D gene. Germline-derived CDR1 and CDR2 are LNHNV and YYDKDF (reference sequence). The germline V and J ends were trimmed by 0 bases and 10 bases, with 10 bases remaining between them. This CDR3 spans 14 amino acids.

The chain joins TRBV4-3 to TRBJ1-4; 9 bases line up with TRBD1. This CDR3 is 19 amino acids long. V trimming: 1 base; J trimming: 7 bases; junction bases outside the gene matches: 16. Germline V gene data show CDR1 as LGHNA and CDR2 as YSLEER. CDR3 DNA: TGCGCCAGCAGCCAAGCTGCCCCGGGACAGGGTACAATGGCTGAAAAACTGTTTTTT. Translation: CASSQAAPGQGTMAEKLFF.

This clone showed up just once. J is TRBJ1-1 and V is TRBV5-1; TRBD1 matches 7 bases. Trimming cost V 4 bases and J 1 base; bases outside gene matches: 4. Germline CDR1 reads SGHRS; CDR2 reads YFSETQ. The CDR3 consists of 14 residues. The CDR3 protein is CASSETGRNTEAFF. The CDR3 DNA reads as TGCGCCAGCAGCGAGACAGGGCGGAACACTGAAGCTTTCTTT.

This rearrangement joins TRBV5-1 to TRBJ1-2; 9 bases are a match to TRBD1. CDR3 length equals 17 residues. V dropped 1 base and J dropped 1; count of bases not matched to a gene: 8. The germline V gene encodes CDR1 SGHRS and CDR2 YFSETQ. Here the CDR3 reads CASSLSGQGQFNYGYTF. The CDR3 nucleotides are TGCGCCAGCAGCTTGTCGGGACAGGGACAATTTAACTATGGCTACACCTTC.

The J gene is TRBJ1-1, the V gene TRBV3-1 (or the pseudogene TRBV3-2); TRBD1 agrees at 9 bases. CDR1 and CDR2 (germline): LGHDT, YNNKEL (reference sequence). V lost 2 bases, J lost 3 bases, and 4 bases stayed unmatched. This CDR3 contains 15 residues. The DNA of the CDR3 is TGTGCCAGCAGCCAAAATCGACAGGGGGACACTGAAGCTTTCTTT. Its protein is CASSQNRQGDTEAFF.

The chain has TRBV7-9 and TRBJ2-3, with TRBD1 as a possible D gene (6 bases). Germline V gene lookup returns CDR1 SEHNR and CDR2 FQNEAQ (reference sequence). Deletions cut 4 bases from V and 3 bases from J, with 14 bases between. The CDR3 extends over 15 amino acids. The CDR3 DNA reads TGTGCCAGCAGCTCCCTGGGACAAGGTACAGATACGCAGTATTTT. It codes for CASSSLGQGTDTQYF.

The chain recombines TRBV27 with TRBJ1-1; 8 bases agree with TRBD1. The ends lost 6 bases at V and 11 bases at J; junction bases unmatched: 14. The CDR3 totals 14 residues. The germline V gene encodes CDR1 MNHEY and CDR2 SMNVEV (reference sequence). The CDR3 sequence: CASSLEGDRLRAFF. DNA for the CDR3: TGTGCCAGCAGCCTAGAGGGGGACAGGCTCCGGGCTTTCTTT.

CDR3 nucleotide sequence: TGTGCCAGTACAGCTAGCGGGGGGCTAGCCAAAAACATTCAGTACTTC. The encoded protein is CASTASGGLAKNIQYF. This chain links TRBV19 with TRBJ2-4; 11 nucleotides agree with TRBD2. V gave up 7 bases and J gave up 0 bases; unmatched junction bases: 5. CDR1 LNHDA and CDR2 SQIVND come from the germline V gene (reference sequence). The CDR3 is made up of 16 amino acids.

This clone showed up just a few times. V gene TRBV19 combines with J gene TRBJ1-2; maybe TRBD1 (6 bases). Trimming stripped 5 bases from V and 0 bases from J, with 19 bases between. Germline V CDR1 and CDR2: LNHDA, SQIVND (reference sequence). The CDR3 extends over 17 amino acids. The CDR3 DNA reads as TGTGCCAGTAGTCATGGCAGCGGGGGCAGAGCTAACTATGGCTACACCTTC. Protein product: CASSHGSGGRANYGYTF.

V usage is TRBV7-9 and J usage is TRBJ1-4; D unresolved. Trimming removed 3 bases at V and 8 bases at J, with 7 bases between. The CDR3 contains 12 residues. Germline loops: CDR1 SEHNR, CDR2 FQNEAQ (reference sequence). Here the CDR3 reads CASSLTLEKLFF. DNA of the CDR3: TGTGCCAGCAGCTTGACATTGGAAAAACTGTTTTTT. The full variable domain, with the rest looked up from reference TRBV7-9 and TRBJ1-4, is DTGVSQNPRHKITKRGQNVTFRCDPISEHNRLYWYRQTLGQGPEFLTYFQNEAQLEKSRLLSDRFSAERPKGSFSTLEIQRTEQGDSAMYLCASSLTLEKLFFGSGTQLSVL.

The gene calls are TRBV19 and TRBJ1-1; D is unclear. CDR3 length: 12 amino acids. In germline, CDR1 is LNHDA, CDR2 SQIVND (reference sequence). Trimming removed 7 bases at V and 1 base at J, with 7 bases between. CDR3 in amino acids: CASKVGNTEAFF. CDR3 DNA: TGTGCCAGTAAAGTCGGGAACACTGAAGCTTTCTTT.

V gene TRBV9 combines with J gene TRBJ1-2; 7 bases are shared with TRBD1. Trimming removed 4 bases from V and 6 bases from J; junction bases left unmatched: 6. From germline, CDR1 is SGDLS and CDR2 YYNGEE. The CDR3 length is 13 residues. As DNA, the CDR3 is TGTGCCAGCAGCCTTAGACAGGGCCATGGCTACACCTTC. It yields the protein CASSLRQGHGYTF.